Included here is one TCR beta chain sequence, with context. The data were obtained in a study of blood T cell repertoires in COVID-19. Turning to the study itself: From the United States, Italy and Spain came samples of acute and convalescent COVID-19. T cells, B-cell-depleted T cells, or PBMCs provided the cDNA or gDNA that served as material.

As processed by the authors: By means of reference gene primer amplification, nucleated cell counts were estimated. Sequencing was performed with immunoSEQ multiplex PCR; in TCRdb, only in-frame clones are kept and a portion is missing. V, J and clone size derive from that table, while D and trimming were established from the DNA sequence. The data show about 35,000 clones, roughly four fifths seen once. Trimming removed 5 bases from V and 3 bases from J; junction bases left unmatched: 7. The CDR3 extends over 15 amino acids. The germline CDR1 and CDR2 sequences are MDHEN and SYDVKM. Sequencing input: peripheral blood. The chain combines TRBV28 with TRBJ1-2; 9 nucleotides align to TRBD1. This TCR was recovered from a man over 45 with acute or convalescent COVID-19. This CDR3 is CASSLGTGNDYGYTF. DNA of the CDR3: TGTGCCAGCAGTCTCGGGACAGGGAATGACTATGGCTACACCTTC.